These T cell receptor beta chains were read from a single sample in a study of cytomegalovirus exposure and HLA in healthy donors. Method: immunoSEQ multiplex PCR; TCRdb's copy keeps in-frame clones and lacks some. The table lists 120,000 to 150,000 clones, over 70% of them singletons. Input material: PBMCs. The source is a man in his thirties or forties in good health and CMV-seropositive. Each CDR3 is given with its conserved first and last residue. D genes are given only for firm matches. Clone size appears in some rows only: once, few, many, or a class for an expanded clone.

d_call: -; clone_size: -; v_call: TRBV14; j_call: TRBJ2-7; cdr3_length: 19; cdr3_aa: CASSQVRDTYSGRGYEQYF; cdr3_nt: TGTGCTAGCAGCCAGGTTCGCGACACCTACTCGGGGAGAGGCTACGAGCAGTACTTC
d_call: -; clone_size: -; v_call: TRBV12-5; j_call: TRBJ1-1; cdr3_length: 14; cdr3_aa: CASGLVQENTEAFF; cdr3_nt: TGTGCTAGTGGTTTGGTACAGGAGAACACTGAAGCTTTCTTT
d_call: TRBD1; clone_size: -; v_call: TRBV27; j_call: TRBJ1-5; cdr3_length: 15; cdr3_aa: CASSFDREGNQPQHF; cdr3_nt: TGTGCCAGCAGTTTCGACAGGGAAGGCAATCAGCCCCAGCATTTT
d_call: TRBD1; clone_size: -; v_call: TRBV7-2; j_call: TRBJ2-3; cdr3_length: 16; cdr3_aa: CASSLVVTGGTDTQYF; cdr3_nt: TGTGCCAGCAGCTTAGTCGTGACAGGGGGGACAGATACGCAGTATTTT
d_call: TRBD1; clone_size: -; v_call: TRBV18; j_call: TRBJ2-1; cdr3_length: 18; cdr3_aa: CASSPLLNRGGTYNEQFF; cdr3_nt: TGTGCCAGCTCGCCGCTATTAAACAGGGGCGGTACCTACAATGAGCAGTTCTTC
d_call: -; clone_size: -; v_call: TRBV28; j_call: TRBJ1-1; cdr3_length: 13; cdr3_aa: CASSLTRRSEAFF; cdr3_nt: TGTGCCAGCAGTTTGACCAGGCGCTCTGAAGCTTTCTTT
d_call: TRBD1; clone_size: once; v_call: TRBV5-1; j_call: TRBJ2-1; cdr3_length: 15; cdr3_aa: CASSLGQGVGNEQFF; cdr3_nt: TGCGCCAGCAGCCTAGGACAGGGAGTCGGAAATGAGCAGTTCTTC
d_call: -; clone_size: -; v_call: TRBV27; j_call: TRBJ2-1; cdr3_length: 15; cdr3_aa: CASSIPGLSYNEQFF; cdr3_nt: TGTGCCAGCAGTATACCAGGACTATCCTACAATGAGCAGTTCTTC
d_call: TRBD1; clone_size: -; v_call: TRBV19; j_call: TRBJ2-2; cdr3_length: 19; cdr3_aa: CASSPLGGSDRADTGELFF; cdr3_nt: TGTGCCAGTAGTCCCCTAGGGGGTTCCGACAGGGCGGACACCGGGGAGCTGTTTTTT
d_call: TRBD1; clone_size: -; v_call: TRBV28; j_call: TRBJ1-2; cdr3_length: 14; cdr3_aa: CASRLTGDYYGYTF; cdr3_nt: TGTGCCAGCAGATTGACAGGGGATTACTATGGCTACACCTTC
d_call: -; clone_size: -; v_call: TRBV5-6; j_call: TRBJ1-5; cdr3_length: 14; cdr3_aa: CASSLKGYGQPQHF; cdr3_nt: TGTGCCAGCAGCTTAAAGGGGTACGGTCAGCCCCAGCATTTT
d_call: TRBD1; clone_size: -; v_call: TRBV6-4; j_call: TRBJ1-6; cdr3_length: 15; cdr3_aa: CASREGAAYNSPLHF; cdr3_nt: TGTGCCAGCAGAGAGGGGGCTGCTTATAATTCACCCCTCCACTTT
d_call: -; clone_size: -; v_call: TRBV6-5; j_call: TRBJ2-1; cdr3_length: 16; cdr3_aa: CASSYGGANPYNEQFF; cdr3_nt: TGTGCCAGCAGTTACGGGGGGGCGAACCCCTACAATGAGCAGTTCTTC
d_call: -; clone_size: -; v_call: TRBV4-1; j_call: TRBJ2-7; cdr3_length: 16; cdr3_aa: CASSQVGGGARNEQYF; cdr3_nt: TGCGCCAGCAGCCAAGTGGGTGGGGGGGCCCGAAACGAGCAGTACTTC